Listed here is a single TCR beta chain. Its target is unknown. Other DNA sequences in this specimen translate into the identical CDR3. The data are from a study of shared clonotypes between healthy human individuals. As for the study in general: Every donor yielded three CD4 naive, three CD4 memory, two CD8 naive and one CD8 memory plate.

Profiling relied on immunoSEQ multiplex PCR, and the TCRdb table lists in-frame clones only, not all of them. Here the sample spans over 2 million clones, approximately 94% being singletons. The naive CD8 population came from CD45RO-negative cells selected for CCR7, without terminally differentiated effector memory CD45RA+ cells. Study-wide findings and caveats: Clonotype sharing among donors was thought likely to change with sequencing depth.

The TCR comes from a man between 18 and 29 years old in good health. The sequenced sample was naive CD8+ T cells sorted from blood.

The CDR3 nucleotides are TGTGCCAGCAGTTTATCGGGAGGCACTGAAGCTTTCTTT. Encoded protein: CASSLSGGTEAFF. The J gene is TRBJ1-1, the V gene TRBV27; unclear D gene. Trimming left V 0 bases short and J 4 bases short, with 6 bases between. Looked up from germline, CDR1 is MNHEY and CDR2 is SMNVEV (reference sequence). The CDR3 extends over 13 amino acids.